This T cell receptor beta chain stems from a study of cytomegalovirus exposure and HLA in healthy donors. Whole-study context: An earlier analysis found 95 million to 140 million unique TCR beta sequences from about 190 million T cells. Study outcomes and limitations: Later, an analysis showed that TCR beta chains associated with HLA were more clonally expanded than others that were equally common. It emerged from a later analysis that several of the most significant clusters appeared to be linked to common viral pathogens. A later analysis showed TCR association rates differing by HLA locus, peaking at DRB1 and lowest at HLA-C.

On this clone: Its antigen is currently unknown.

PCR amplification relied on 60 Vbeta primers (plus 13 Jbeta primers). The data were produced by immunoSEQ multiplex PCR, yet TCRdb's version contains in-frame clones alone and is incomplete. Of some 110,000 clones in the sample, about 74% were seen once. The CDR3 covers 13 residues. Looked up from germline, CDR1 is SGHDN and CDR2 is FVKESK. Trimming removed 0 bases from V and 7 bases from J, with 9 bases in between. Sequencing was done on a sample of PBMCs. The clonotype comes from a man aged 25 to 40 in good health and CMV-seropositive. This chain links TRBV14 with TRBJ1-1; D is ambiguous. CDR3 protein: CASSQDWASEAFF. CDR3 nucleotide sequence: TGTGCCAGCAGCCAAGATTGGGCGAGTGAAGCTTTCTTT.